These T cell receptor beta chains were read from a single sample in a study of radiotherapy plus CTLA-4 blockade in lung cancer. Clones were read by immunoSEQ multiplex PCR, and TCRdb kept only the in-frame ones, dropping some. The sample holds around 31,000 clones, more than 75% seen once. The sequences come from peripheral blood, collected from a patient treated with radiotherapy plus ipilimumab. These receptors were taken from a human donor with non-small cell lung cancer who had stable disease on radiotherapy plus ipilimumab. Each CDR3 is given with its conserved first and last residue. Each record gives: V gene, J gene, clone size, D gene, CDR3 length, CDR3 protein, CDR3 DNA. The D gene is left open where the match is weak. Clone size, where shown, is once, few, many, or a class for clones that have expanded.

TRBV11-1,TRBJ2-3,NA,NA,14,CASKEGASTDTQYF,TGTGCCAGCAAGGAGGGGGCTAGCACAGATACGCAGTATTTT
TRBV6-4,TRBJ1-1,few,NA,15,CASSPFGYMNTEAFF,TGTGCCAGCAGCCCTTTCGGCTACATGAACACTGAAGCTTTCTTT
TRBV2,TRBJ1-4,NA,NA,16,CASRPGHSTTNEKLFF,TGTGCCAGTCGACCGGGACATTCAACCACTAATGAAAAACTGTTTTTT
TRBV4-3,TRBJ2-3,NA,TRBD2,19,CASSQVLAGTTFPTDTQYF,TGCGCCAGCAGCCAAGTTCTAGCGGGGACCACTTTCCCCACAGATACGCAGTATTTT
TRBV18,TRBJ1-2,NA,NA,13,CASSPPGKDGYTF,TGTGCCAGCTCACCACCGGGGAAGGATGGCTACACCTTC
TRBV5-1,TRBJ1-1,few,TRBD1,15,CASSLGDRVNTEAFF,TGCGCCAGCAGCTTGGGGGACAGGGTGAACACTGAAGCTTTCTTT
TRBV10-2,TRBJ2-6,NA,NA,15,CASSLRGSGANVLTF,TGCGCCAGCAGTCTAAGAGGTTCTGGGGCCAACGTCCTGACTTTC
TRBV6-5,TRBJ2-7,NA,TRBD1,14,CASTRQGPPYEQYF,TGTGCCAGCACTAGACAGGGACCTCCCTACGAGCAGTACTTC
TRBV5-1,TRBJ2-2,NA,TRBD1,17,CASSSGQGSLMAGELFF,TGCGCCAGCAGCTCTGGACAGGGCAGTTTAATGGCCGGGGAGCTGTTTTTT
TRBV5-1,TRBJ1-2,NA,TRBD1,13,CASSPDRERSYTF,TGCGCCAGCAGCCCGGACAGGGAAAGAAGCTACACCTTC
TRBV9,TRBJ2-4,NA,NA,16,CASSPAGDRKKNIQYF,TGTGCCAGCAGCCCCGCGGGGGACAGGAAAAAAAACATTCAGTACTTC
TRBV27,TRBJ1-6,NA,NA,14,CASRGGRMSSPLHF,TGTGCCAGCAGGGGAGGGCGCATGAGTTCACCCCTCCACTTT
TRBV6-4,TRBJ1-6,NA,TRBD1,14,CASSPGQGNSPLHF,TGTGCCAGCAGTCCCGGACAGGGGAATTCACCCCTCCACTTT
TRBV15,TRBJ1-1,NA,TRBD1,19,CATSRGFWDRGNEDTEAFF,TGTGCCACCAGCAGAGGATTTTGGGACAGGGGTAATGAGGACACTGAAGCTTTCTTT
TRBV27,TRBJ2-7,once,TRBD1,16,CASSLMGTGGIYEQYF,TGTGCCAGCAGTTTGATGGGGACAGGGGGCATCTACGAGCAGTACTTC
TRBV30,TRBJ1-2,NA,TRBD1,14,CAWARTGGAGGYTF,TGTGCCTGGGCTCGAACAGGGGGCGCCGGGGGCTACACCTTC
TRBV9,TRBJ2-1,NA,NA,13,CASSVAHLGEQFF,TGTGCCAGCAGCGTAGCTCACCTGGGTGAGCAGTTCTTC
TRBV7-2,TRBJ1-6,NA,TRBD1,17,CASSPGLGGQGGSPLHF,TGTGCCAGCAGCCCGGGTTTGGGGGGACAGGGTGGTTCACCCCTCCACTTT
TRBV5-1,TRBJ1-2,NA,NA,13,CASRRDSGNGYTF,TGCGCCAGCAGACGAGACAGTGGGAATGGCTACACCTTC
TRBV7-8,TRBJ1-5,NA,TRBD1,16,CASSFIGTGGNQPQHF,TGTGCCAGCAGCTTTATTGGGACAGGGGGTAATCAGCCCCAGCATTTT
TRBV6-5,TRBJ1-2,NA,NA,15,CASRYPQGTAYGYTF,TGTGCCAGCAGATACCCGCAGGGGACTGCCTATGGCTACACCTTC
TRBV11-2,TRBJ1-2,NA,NA,16,CASRETSGGPNYGYTF,TGTGCCAGCAGAGAAACATCCGGGGGGCCTAACTATGGCTACACCTTC
TRBV28,TRBJ1-6,once,NA,15,CASTSGGSDFSPLHF,TGTGCCAGCACCTCGGGGGGCTCAGATTTCTCACCCCTCCACTTT
TRBV7-2,TRBJ1-2,NA,NA,14,CASSLDPGARGYTF,TGTGCCAGCAGCTTAGACCCCGGGGCTCGAGGCTACACCTTC
TRBV7-8,TRBJ1-4,NA,NA,15,CASSSTRELREKLFF,TGTGCCAGCAGCTCGACCCGCGAACTACGTGAAAAACTGTTTTTT
TRBV2,TRBJ2-1,NA,NA,12,CASTRQDNEQFF,TGTGCCAGCACCCGACAGGACAATGAGCAGTTCTTC
TRBV7-6,TRBJ2-5,NA,NA,13,CASSLSAKETQYF,TGTGCCAGCAGCCTTTCGGCAAAGGAGACCCAGTACTTC
TRBV7-9,TRBJ1-1,few,NA,14,CASSTGLGNTEAFF,TGTGCCAGCAGCACCGGTCTGGGGAACACTGAAGCTTTCTTT
TRBV5-5,TRBJ2-1,NA,TRBD1,15,CASILGTVLYNEQFF,TGTGCCAGCATCCTCGGGACAGTATTGTACAATGAGCAGTTCTTC
TRBV30,TRBJ1-2,NA,NA,12,CAWTASNYGYTF,TGTGCCTGGACAGCCTCTAACTATGGCTACACCTTC
TRBV10-3,TRBJ1-1,NA,NA,11,CAISEGTEAFF,TGTGCCATCAGTGAAGGGACTGAAGCTTTCTTT
TRBV15,TRBJ1-1,NA,NA,14,CATSSEGRWAEAFF,TGTGCCACCAGCAGTGAGGGTCGTTGGGCTGAAGCTTTCTTT
TRBV5-1,TRBJ2-3,few,NA,14,CASSLNSGSDTQYF,TGCGCCAGCAGCTTGAATAGTGGGTCGGATACGCAGTATTTT
TRBV28,TRBJ1-2,NA,NA,13,CASSLGGDYGYTF,TGTGCCAGCAGTTTAGGGGGGGATTATGGCTACACCTTC
TRBV10-3,TRBJ2-5,NA,NA,14,CAISDPQLQETQYF,TGTGCCATCAGTGATCCACAGTTACAAGAGACCCAGTACTTC
TRBV18,TRBJ2-2,NA,TRBD1,17,CASSPLQTGANTGELFF,TGTGCCAGCTCACCACTTCAGACAGGGGCCAACACCGGGGAGCTGTTTTTT